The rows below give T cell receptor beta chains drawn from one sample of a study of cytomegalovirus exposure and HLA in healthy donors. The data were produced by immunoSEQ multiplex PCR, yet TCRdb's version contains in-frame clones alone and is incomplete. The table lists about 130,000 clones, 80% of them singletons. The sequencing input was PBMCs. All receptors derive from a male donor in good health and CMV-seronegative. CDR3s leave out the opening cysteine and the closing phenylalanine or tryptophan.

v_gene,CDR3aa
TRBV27,ASSFMAGVNGYT
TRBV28,AHGGAGSNTIY
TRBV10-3,AISEASGSSRETQY
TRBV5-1,ASSSTEGTDTQY
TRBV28,ASSFTGSEAF
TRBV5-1,ASSSGTEYGYT
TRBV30,AWSKDSEKLF
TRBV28,ASQPGQTNYGYT
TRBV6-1,ATTTRPRGSYEQY
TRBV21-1,ASSPSGHPVIQY
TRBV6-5,ASSYSGQGHYEQY
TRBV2,ASSRTSGETQY
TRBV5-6,ASRLTGVGTDTQY
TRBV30,AWSEGVDQPQH
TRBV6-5,ASRGQGESYEQY
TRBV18,ASSLGQGRTGELF
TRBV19,ASSRQGSNQETQY
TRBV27,ASSLRFRPGAGEETQY
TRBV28,ASNRGNQPQH
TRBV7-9,ASSLGTSGCI
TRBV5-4,ASSPVHTIY
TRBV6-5,ASRPQANQPQH
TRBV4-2,ASSQGAGGTDTQY
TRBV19,ASSWGQGAYEQY
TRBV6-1,ASSETLSQPQH
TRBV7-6,ASSSRDTDTQY